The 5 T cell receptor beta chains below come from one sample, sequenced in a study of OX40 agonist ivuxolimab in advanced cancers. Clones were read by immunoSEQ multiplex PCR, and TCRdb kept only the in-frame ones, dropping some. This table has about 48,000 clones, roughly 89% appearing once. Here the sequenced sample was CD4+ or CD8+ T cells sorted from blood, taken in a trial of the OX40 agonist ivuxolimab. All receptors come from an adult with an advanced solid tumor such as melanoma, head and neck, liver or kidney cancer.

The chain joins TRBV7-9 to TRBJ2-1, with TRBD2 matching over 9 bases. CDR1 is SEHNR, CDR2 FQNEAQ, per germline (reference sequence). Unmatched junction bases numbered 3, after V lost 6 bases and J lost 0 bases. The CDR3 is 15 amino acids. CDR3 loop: CASSLLAGSYNEQFF. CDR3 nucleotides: TGTGCCAGCAGTTTACTAGCGGGCTCCTACAATGAGCAGTTCTTC. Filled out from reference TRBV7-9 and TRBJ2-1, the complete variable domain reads DTGVSQNPRHKITKRGQNVTFRCDPISEHNRLYWYRQTLGQGPEFLTYFQNEAQLEKSRLLSDRFSAERPKGSFSTLEIQRTEQGDSAMYLCASSLLAGSYNEQFFGPGTRLTVL.

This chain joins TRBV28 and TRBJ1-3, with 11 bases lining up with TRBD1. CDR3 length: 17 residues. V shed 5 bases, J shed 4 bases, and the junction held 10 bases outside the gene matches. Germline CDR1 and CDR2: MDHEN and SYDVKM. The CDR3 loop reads CASSPQTRDRGGNTIYF. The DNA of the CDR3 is TGTGCCAGCAGTCCCCAAACCCGGGACAGGGGGGGAAACACCATATATTTT.

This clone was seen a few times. The CDR3 coding sequence is TGCGCCAGCAGCTTGGCCGAGACAGATGAAGCTTTCTTT. It specifies CASSLAETDEAFF. The chain is built from TRBV5-1 and TRBJ1-1, with D tentatively TRBD1 (5 bases). Trimming cost V 0 bases and J 7 bases, with 10 bases left between them. This CDR3 spans 13 amino acids. Looked up from germline, CDR1 is SGHRS and CDR2 is YFSETQ.

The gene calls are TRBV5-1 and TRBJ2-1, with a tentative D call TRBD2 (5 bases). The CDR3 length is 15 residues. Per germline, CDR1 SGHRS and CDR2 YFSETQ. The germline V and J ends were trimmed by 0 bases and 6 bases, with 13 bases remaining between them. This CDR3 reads CASSLVGVLGNEQFF. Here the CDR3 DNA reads TGCGCCAGCAGCTTGGTCGGGGTATTGGGCAATGAGCAGTTCTTC.

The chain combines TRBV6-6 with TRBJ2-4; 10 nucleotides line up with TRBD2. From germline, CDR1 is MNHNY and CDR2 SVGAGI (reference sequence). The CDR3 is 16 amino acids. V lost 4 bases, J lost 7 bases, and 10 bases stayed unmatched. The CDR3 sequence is CASSLVAGGRGNIQYF. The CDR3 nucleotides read TGTGCCAGCAGTTTAGTAGCGGGGGGCCGAGGTAACATTCAGTACTTC.